One sample yielded the 8 T cell receptor beta chains listed below, sequenced in a study of CD8 T cells in ankylosing spondylitis. General study results and limits: Eight or nine highly homologous variants formed a TCR beta motif that appeared characteristic of ankylosing spondylitis blood.

One entry per CDR3 protein results from TCRdb running MiXCR on the 5' RACE reads. The sample yields 450,000 or so distinct CDR3 sequences, approximately 26% seen once. Antigen specificity for these receptors is unknown. The material sequenced was blood, either unsorted or a sorted T cell fraction (not recorded which). These receptors originate from a male donor with ankylosing spondylitis.

The gene calls are TRBV2 and TRBJ1-1, with D unresolved. Between the trimmed V and J ends, which lost 6 bases and 1 base, there was a span of 15 bases. The CDR3 covers 15 residues. Germline lookup yields CDR1 SNHLY and CDR2 FYNNEI. The CDR3 protein is CASRVFEGENTEAFF. For the CDR3, the DNA is TGTGCCAGCAGGGTCTTCGAGGGCGAGAACACTGAAGCTTTCTTT.

This clonotype was observed a handful of times. The chain employs TRBV5-1 and TRBJ1-1, with TRBD1 matching 10 bases. Losses at the gene ends were 4 bases for V and 4 bases for J; bases not matched to a gene: 10. CDR1 is SGHRS and CDR2 is YFSETQ in the germline V gene. This CDR3 region has 16 residues. The CDR3 reads CASSATTGGYVTEAFF. In DNA form, the CDR3 reads TGCGCCAGCAGCGCGACGACAGGGGGCTATGTCACTGAAGCTTTCTTT.

This rearrangement joins TRBV5-1 to TRBJ2-3; no clear D gene. With 0 bases removed from V and 4 bases from J, the gap between germline ends came to 9 bases. Germline CDR1 reads SGHRS; CDR2 reads YFSETQ. CDR3 length equals 14 residues. CDR3: CASSLVPHPDTQYF. The CDR3 DNA is TGCGCCAGCAGCTTGGTTCCTCACCCAGATACGCAGTATTTT.

This clonotype was counted only a few times. J is TRBJ1-1 and V is TRBV20-1; D unresolved. The CDR3 totals 11 residues. V shed 6 bases and J shed 1 base, with 6 bases lying between them. In germline, CDR1 is DFQATT, CDR2 SNEGSKA (reference sequence). CDR3 nucleotide sequence: TGCAGTGCGAAGGAGAACACTGAAGCTTTCTTT. As protein: CSAKENTEAFF.

The chain is built from TRBV20-1 and TRBJ2-7; TRBD1 matches 7 bases. With V trimmed by 5 bases and J by 5 bases, 3 bases remained unmatched. From germline, CDR1 is DFQATT and CDR2 SNEGSKA (reference sequence). CDR3 length: 11 residues. CDR3 in DNA: TGCAGTGCTTCACAGGGGAACGAGCAGTACGTC. It codes for CSASQGNEQYV.

This clonotype was detected only a few times. This sequence joins TRBV27 and TRBJ2-3, with TRBD1 matching 8 bases. Germline V gene lookup returns CDR1 MNHEY and CDR2 SMNVEV (reference sequence). This CDR3 contains 14 residues. V was clipped by 3 bases and J by 2 bases; unmatched bases: 1. The chain's CDR3 is CASSLDRATDTQYF. The CDR3 DNA reads as TGTGCCAGCAGTTTGGACAGGGCCACAGATACGCAGTATTTT.

This chain joins TRBV12-3 or TRBV12-4 and TRBJ2-7; D is unresolved. V lost 3 bases to trimming and J lost 6 bases, with 15 bases between them. The CDR3 is 14 residues long. CDR3 sequence: CASSFSWTVGEQYF. The CDR3 DNA reads as TGTGCCAGCAGTTTCAGCTGGACCGTTGGCGAGCAGTACTTC.

The genes are TRBV5-1 and TRBJ2-2; the D is unclear. The germline V gene has CDR1 SGHRS and CDR2 YFSETQ. Deletions cut 4 bases from V and 0 bases from J, with 13 bases between. This CDR3 contains 16 residues. The CDR3 loop reads CASSRELSTNTGELFF. The CDR3 region has the DNA TGCGCCAGCAGCCGAGAACTGTCGACGAACACCGGGGAGCTGTTTTTT.